The 29 T cell receptor beta chains below all came from one sample that was sequenced in a study of identical twins. One entry per CDR3 protein results from TCRdb running MiXCR on the 5' RACE reads. The repertoire has about 700,000 distinct CDR3 sequences, roughly 6% of them found once; the top ten carry around 2%. Sequencing used naive T cells sorted from blood. The receptors originated from a young man in good health.

This sequence joins TRBV29-1 and TRBJ2-7, with 8 bases fitting TRBD1. V was pared by 2 bases and J by 4 bases, with 4 bases of the junction left unmatched. This CDR3 comprises 13 residues. Germline V gene data show CDR1 as SQVTM and CDR2 as ANQGSEA. DNA for the CDR3: TGCAGCGTTGAATTTGGGACAGGATACGAGCAGTACTTC. Translated: CSVEFGTGYEQYF.

This clonotype was seen ten or more times. The chain uses TRBV29-1 and TRBJ2-7; 7 bases align to TRBD1. CDR1 is SQVTM, CDR2 ANQGSEA, per germline. The V and J ends lost 4 bases and 4 bases, in that order; junction bases with no gene match: 7. The CDR3 extends over 13 amino acids. CDR3 nucleotide sequence: TGCAGCGTTGGGGGACAGCCCTCTTACGAGCAGTACTTC. Protein: CSVGGQPSYEQYF.

This clonotype was counted only a few times. The gene calls are TRBV28 and TRBJ2-3, with 14 bases identical to TRBD2. Germline V gene sequence: CDR1 MDHEN, CDR2 SYDVKM. This CDR3 has 18 amino acids. Germline trimming cut 4 bases from V and 6 bases from J; bases unmatched to any gene: 12. The CDR3 loop reads CASSYTSGTSGSVDTQYF. Written as DNA, the CDR3 is TGTGCCAGCAGTTATACCTCCGGGACTAGCGGGAGTGTGGATACGCAGTATTTT.

This rearrangement joins TRBV27 to TRBJ2-6; 7 positions agree with TRBD1. This CDR3 has 13 residues. Germline V gives CDR1 MNHEY, CDR2 SMNVEV (reference sequence). V was pared by 3 bases and J by 9 bases, with 2 bases of the junction left unmatched. The DNA of the CDR3 is TGTGCCAGCAGTTTCGACAGGGACAACGTCCTGACTTTC. Protein sequence: CASSFDRDNVLTF.

The rearrangement joins TRBV27 to TRBJ2-1; no firm D call. The germline V gene encodes CDR1 MNHEY and CDR2 SMNVEV (reference sequence). This CDR3 comprises 14 residues. Between the trimmed V and J ends, which lost 3 bases and 0 bases, there was a span of 6 bases. The CDR3 here is CASSFRNSYNEQFF. The CDR3 DNA follows: TGTGCCAGCAGTTTCCGGAACTCCTACAATGAGCAGTTCTTC.

This clonotype was seen ten or more times. V gene TRBV7-2 combines with J gene TRBJ2-1; D gene uncertain. V was cut by 3 bases and J by 11 bases, with 11 bases left in between. CDR3 length: 12 residues. CDR1 and CDR2 from the germline V gene are SGHTA and FQGNSA. The CDR3 DNA is TGTGCCAGCAGCTTCCATAGGGCCAAGCAGTTCTTC. It encodes CASSFHRAKQFF.

This clonotype was counted only a few times. The J gene is TRBJ2-4, the V gene TRBV12-3 or TRBV12-4; 7 bases are shared with TRBD1. CDR3 size: 16 residues. Trimming at V came to 5 bases and at J to 2 bases, leaving 9 bases not matched to a gene. Here the CDR3 reads CASSPWTGFTKNIQYF. The CDR3 DNA reads as TGTGCCAGCAGTCCCTGGACAGGTTTCACCAAAAACATTCAGTACTTC.

The CDR3 DNA follows: TGTGCCAGCGGAACGGGACAGGGGAACACCGGGGAGCTGTTTTTT. As protein: CASGTGQGNTGELFF. The V and J genes are TRBV6-4 and TRBJ2-2; TRBD1 matches at 9 bases. The CDR3 is 15 amino acids. Trimming removed 8 bases from V and 1 base from J; junction bases left unmatched: 5. Germline CDR1 reads MRHNA; CDR2 reads SNTAGT.

This clonotype came up many times. This chain uses TRBV12-3 or TRBV12-4 with TRBJ2-1; unclear D gene. The CDR3 is made up of 17 amino acids. The V and J ends lost 1 base and 2 bases respectively, with 15 bases between them. CDR3 region: CASSLGVRTLTYNEQFF. CDR3 in DNA: TGTGCCAGCAGTTTAGGGGTGAGGACCTTGACCTACAATGAGCAGTTCTTC.

The chain uses TRBV28 and TRBJ2-7; 8 bases fit TRBD1. The CDR3 is 14 residues long. Germline V gene lookup returns CDR1 MDHEN and CDR2 SYDVKM. V trimming: 7 bases; J trimming: 3 bases; junction bases outside the gene matches: 8. CDR3 nucleotide sequence: TGTGCCAGCACCCAGACAGGGGCAAGCTACGAGCAGTACTTC. It yields the protein CASTQTGASYEQYF.

The chain carries TRBV6-5 and TRBJ2-7; maybe TRBD2 (5 bases). The germline V gene encodes CDR1 MNHEY and CDR2 SVGAGI. The length of the CDR3 is 13 residues. Trimming removed 2 bases from V and 4 bases from J, with 9 bases in between. CDR3: CASSYGSGYEQYF. In DNA, the CDR3 is TGTGCCAGCAGTTACGGGTCGGGGTACGAGCAGTACTTC.

The chain is built from TRBV27 and TRBJ2-7; D remains unclear. The CDR3 loop spans 15 amino acids. CDR1 is MNHEY, CDR2 SMNVEV, per germline (reference sequence). V lost 1 base and J 2 bases, leaving 12 bases between the germline ends. CDR3 bases: TGTGCCAGCAGTTTATATTCCTTGTCGGCCTACGAGCAGTACTTC. The encoded protein is CASSLYSLSAYEQYF.

V is TRBV2 and J is TRBJ2-3; possible D gene TRBD1, 5 bases. The CDR3 has 15 amino acids. The germline V and J ends were trimmed by 3 bases and 2 bases, with 12 bases remaining between them. Germline V gene sequence: CDR1 SNHLY, CDR2 FYNNEI. In DNA, the CDR3 is TGTGCCAGCAGTGAGACAGCTGAGACCACAGATACGCAGTATTTT. Protein product: CASSETAETTDTQYF.

This clonotype appeared many times. This chain uses TRBV24-1 with TRBJ2-1; no definite D call. Germline CDR1 reads KGHDR; CDR2 reads SFDVKD. The ends were cut back, 1 base at V and 9 bases at J, with 12 bases in the middle. The CDR3 extends over 14 amino acids. The CDR3 region is CATSDFGLSGEQFF. The CDR3 nucleotides are TGTGCCACCAGTGATTTTGGTCTTTCTGGTGAGCAGTTCTTC.

This clonotype showed up many times. V gene TRBV5-1 combines with J gene TRBJ2-5, with D perhaps TRBD1 (6 bases). Germline V CDR1 and CDR2: SGHRS, YFSETQ. The CDR3 totals 15 residues. V was shortened by 0 bases and J by 1 base, with 10 bases between the two germline ends. The chain's CDR3 is CASSLGQEVQETQYF. The CDR3 DNA reads TGCGCCAGCAGCTTGGGACAGGAAGTCCAAGAGACCCAGTACTTC.

The chain joins TRBV7-2 to TRBJ1-3; 11 bases map to TRBD1. The CDR3 consists of 16 residues. Trimming took 6 bases from V and 7 from J; bases not matched to a gene: 11. The V gene's germline CDR1 is SGHTA and CDR2 FQGNSA. CDR3 nucleotide sequence: TGTGCCAGCAGTCAGCTTACTGGGACAGGGGGTAACACCATATATTTT. This encodes CASSQLTGTGGNTIYF.

This clonotype was observed at least ten times. The chain has TRBV20-1 and TRBJ1-5; no clear D gene. Germline V gives CDR1 DFQATT, CDR2 SNEGSKA (reference sequence). The length of the CDR3 is 12 residues. V gave up 0 bases and J gave up 8 bases, with 8 bases separating them. DNA for the CDR3: TGCAGTGCTAGAGATAATTATGAGCCCCAGCATTTT. It is translated as CSARDNYEPQHF.

This clonotype appeared a few times. The chain uses TRBV6-2 or TRBV6-3 and TRBJ2-7; no reliable D call. Deletions cut 6 bases from V and 3 bases from J, with 9 bases between. Germline V gene data show CDR1 as MNHEY and CDR2 as SVGEGT. This CDR3 has 12 amino acids. The CDR3 nucleotides read TGTGCCAGCAGCTCTTTCATCTACGAGCAGTACTTC. It encodes CASSSFIYEQYF.

The V call is TRBV11-2, the J call TRBJ2-4; TRBD1 or TRBD2 may be the D gene (5 bases each). The CDR3 has 15 residues. The germline gives CDR1 SGHAT, CDR2 FQNNGV. V lost 3 bases and J lost 3, with 12 bases in between. CDR3 region: CASSFPHGGKNIQYF. The CDR3 region has the DNA TGTGCCAGCAGCTTCCCACATGGGGGCAAAAACATTCAGTACTTC.

The J gene is TRBJ2-1, the V gene TRBV11-1, with 14 bases fitting TRBD2. In germline, CDR1 is SGHAT, CDR2 FQDESV (reference sequence). V was pared by 5 bases and J by 3 bases, with 12 bases of the junction left unmatched. The CDR3 is 19 residues long. The CDR3 spells CASSRLAGGPRGIYNEQFF. The CDR3 DNA reads TGTGCCAGCAGCCGACTAGCGGGGGGGCCGCGGGGCATCTACAATGAGCAGTTCTTC.

The chain recombines TRBV12-3 or TRBV12-4 with TRBJ2-2; D unclear. The CDR3 runs to 15 residues. Trimming took 3 bases from V and 3 from J, leaving 11 bases between them. In DNA form, the CDR3 reads TGTGCCAGCAGTTTTCTGGGTCAGTACACCGGGGAGCTGTTTTTT. Encoded protein: CASSFLGQYTGELFF.

There are many counts of this clonotype. The V call is TRBV6-6, the J call TRBJ1-6; TRBD1 might be the D (5 bases). The CDR3 runs 13 residues. Trimming left V 10 bases short and J 9 bases short, with 16 bases between. Germline CDR1 and CDR2: MNHNY and SVGAGI (reference sequence). The CDR3 reads CATDMVSSSPLHF. The CDR3, as DNA: TGTGCCACGGACATGGTGTCGAGTTCACCCCTCCACTTT.

This clonotype was counted a single time. The CDR3 here is CSVEEGLAGTYEQYF. In DNA, the CDR3 is TGCAGCGTTGAGGAAGGACTAGCGGGGACCTACGAGCAGTACTTC. The chain is built from TRBV29-1 and TRBJ2-7; the match to TRBD2 covers 12 bases. Germline assignment: CDR1 SQVTM and CDR2 ANQGSEA. The CDR3 extends over 15 amino acids. Losses at the gene ends were 3 bases for V and 2 bases for J; bases not matched to a gene: 5.

This clonotype was seen at least ten times. The rearrangement uses TRBV29-1 and TRBJ2-1; the D is unclear. The CDR3 totals 14 residues. The germline CDR1 and CDR2 sequences are SQVTM and ANQGSEA. The V gene lost 3 bases and the J gene lost 2 bases, with 11 bases spanning the gap. CDR3 DNA sequence: TGCAGCGTTGAGGCTATCTGGGCCTACAATGAGCAGTTCTTC. Its translation: CSVEAIWAYNEQFF.

This clonotype was seen a few times. This chain links TRBV4-3 with TRBJ1-1; D possibly corresponds to TRBD1 (5 bases). The CDR3 runs 15 residues. Germline V gene lookup returns CDR1 LGHNA and CDR2 YSLEER. The ends were cut back, 0 bases at V and 7 bases at J, with 15 bases in the middle. CDR3 amino acids: CASSQEGRGGSEAFF. The CDR3 DNA reads TGCGCCAGCAGCCAAGAAGGTAGGGGAGGGAGTGAAGCTTTCTTT.

V is TRBV30 and J is TRBJ2-7; TRBD1 is a possible D gene (5 bases). There are 13 residues in the CDR3. The V end was cut by 0 bases, the J end by 0 bases, with 6 bases between. CDR1 is GTSNPN, CDR2 SVGIG, per germline (reference sequence). The CDR3: CAWSVDSSYEQYV. The CDR3 nucleotides are TGTGCCTGGAGTGTAGACAGCTCCTACGAGCAGTACGTC.

This chain connects TRBV20-1 to TRBJ2-2; D possibly uses TRBD1 or TRBD2 (6 bases each). The CDR3 runs to 13 residues. Per the germline V gene, CDR1 is DFQATT and CDR2 is SNEGSKA (reference sequence). Trimming took 5 bases from V and 5 from J, leaving 12 bases between them. The CDR3 protein is CSASGGWTGELFF. CDR3 nucleotide sequence: TGCAGTGCTTCCGGGGGCTGGACCGGGGAGCTGTTTTTT.

This clonotype was found many times. The chain employs TRBV10-3 and TRBJ2-3; 7 nucleotides match TRBD1. This CDR3 region has 14 residues. Germline CDR1 reads ENHRY; CDR2 reads SYGVKD. Trimming removed 6 bases from V and 2 bases from J; junction bases left unmatched: 5. CDR3 nucleotide sequence: TGTGCCATCAGGAGGACAGGAGTCACAGATACGCAGTATTTT. Translating gives CAIRRTGVTDTQYF.

This clonotype was observed a handful of times. The V gene is TRBV30, the J gene TRBJ2-3; 9 bases match TRBD2. The CDR3 spans 15 residues. V shed 1 base, J shed 0 bases, and the junction held 2 bases outside the gene matches. The germline CDR1 and CDR2 sequences are GTSNPN and SVGIG (reference sequence). This CDR3 is CAWSEGLASTDTQYF. Here the CDR3 DNA reads TGTGCCTGGAGTGAGGGACTAGCTAGCACAGATACGCAGTATTTT.